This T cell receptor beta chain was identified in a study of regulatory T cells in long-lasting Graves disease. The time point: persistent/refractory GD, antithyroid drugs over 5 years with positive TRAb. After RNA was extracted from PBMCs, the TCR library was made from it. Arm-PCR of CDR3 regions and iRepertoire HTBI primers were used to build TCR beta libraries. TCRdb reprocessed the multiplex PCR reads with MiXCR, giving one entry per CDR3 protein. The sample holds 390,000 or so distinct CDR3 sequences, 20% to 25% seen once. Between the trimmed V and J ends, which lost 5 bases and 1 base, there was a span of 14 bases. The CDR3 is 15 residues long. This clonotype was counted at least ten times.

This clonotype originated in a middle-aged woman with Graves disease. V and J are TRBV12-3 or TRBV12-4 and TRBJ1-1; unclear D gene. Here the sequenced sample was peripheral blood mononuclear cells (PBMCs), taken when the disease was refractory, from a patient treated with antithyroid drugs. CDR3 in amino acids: CASSHDFIGNTEAFF. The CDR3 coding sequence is TGTGCCAGCAGTCACGACTTTATAGGGAACACTGAAGCTTTCTTT.